A selection of T cell receptor beta chains follows, all from one sample in a study of beta chain features in type 1 diabetes. Here immunoSEQ multiplex PCR was the method, and the copy in TCRdb shows in-frame clones only, minus some. Of roughly 150,000 clones in the sample, approximately 8% are singletons; the top ten hold 0.5%. Sequenced input: central memory CD4+ T cells from blood. These receptors all stem from a man aged 18 to 29 with type 1 diabetes. Both conserved end residues are part of each CDR3. A D gene is named only where the DNA matches it firmly. Rows may omit the clone size; those that give it use once, few, many or a size class.

few | TRBJ2-2 | TRBV29-1 | NA | CSAGTPNTGELFF | TGCAGCGCCGGGACACCGAACACCGGGGAGCTGTTTTTT
few | TRBJ2-3 | TRBV7-2 | NA | CASSPGTDTQYF | TGTGCCAGCAGCCCGGGCACAGATACGCAGTATTTT
NA | TRBJ1-5 | TRBV6-5 | NA | CASSYGLQGPQHF | TGTGCCAGCAGTTACGGACTTCAAGGGCCCCAGCATTTT
NA | TRBJ2-3 | TRBV28 | NA | CASTGTSPDTQYF | TGTGCCAGCACCGGGACTTCGCCAGATACGCAGTATTTT
NA | TRBJ1-2 | TRBV7-2 | NA | CASSRSTGLSYGYTF | TGTGCCAGCAGCAGAAGTACAGGGTTGAGCTATGGCTACACCTTC
NA | TRBJ1-1 | TRBV4-2 | NA | CASSQDLLNTEAFF | TGTGCCAGCAGCCAAGATCTCTTGAACACTGAAGCTTTCTTT
NA | TRBJ1-1 | TRBV2 | NA | CASRVEVNTEAFF | TGTGCCAGCAGAGTCGAGGTGAACACTGAAGCTTTCTTT
NA | TRBJ2-3 | TRBV5-6 | NA | CASSLAGYDTDTQYF | TGTGCCAGCAGCTTGGCAGGGTACGACACAGATACGCAGTATTTT
NA | TRBJ2-4 | TRBV5-4 | NA | CASSLAPGGAGNIQYF | TGTGCCAGCAGCTTAGCCCCGGGCGGGGCAGGCAACATTCAGTACTTC
NA | TRBJ1-5 | TRBV19 | TRBD1 | CASSPRPGGQGAIGQPQHF | TGTGCCAGTAGCCCACGCCCGGGAGGACAGGGGGCTATCGGTCAGCCCCAGCATTTT
NA | TRBJ1-1 | TRBV11-2 | TRBD1 | CASSLVRGHTEAFF | TGTGCCAGCAGCTTAGTAAGGGGGCACACTGAAGCTTTCTTT
NA | TRBJ2-6 | TRBV19 | NA | CASSISRRSGANVLTF | TGTGCCAGTAGCATATCGCGGCGCTCTGGGGCCAACGTCCTGACTTTC
few | TRBJ1-4 | TRBV2 | NA | CASSDSTNEKLFF | TGTGCCAGCAGTGACTCAACTAATGAAAAACTGTTTTTT
many | TRBJ2-3 | TRBV18 | TRBD1 | CASSPDRVTDTQYF | TGTGCCAGCTCACCGGACAGGGTCACAGATACGCAGTATTTT
NA | TRBJ2-7 | TRBV18 | NA | CASSPPTLRGEQYF | TGTGCCAGCTCACCCCCAACCCTTCGGGGAGAGCAGTACTTC
NA | TRBJ2-7 | TRBV19 | TRBD2 | CASSIGTSRDYEQYF | TGTGCCAGTAGTATTGGGACTAGCAGAGACTACGAGCAGTACTTC
few | TRBJ1-2 | TRBV4-1 | TRBD1 | CASSQQTGDHYGYTF | TGCGCCAGCAGCCAGCAGACAGGGGATCACTATGGCTACACCTTC
NA | TRBJ2-1 | TRBV7-2 | TRBD1 | CASSSGTAKQFF | TGTGCCAGCAGCTCGGGGACAGCCAAGCAGTTCTTC
NA | TRBJ2-5 | TRBV5-4 | NA | CASSLAHSQETQYF | TGTGCCAGCAGCTTGGCCCATTCCCAAGAGACCCAGTACTTC
few | TRBJ2-3 | TRBV2 | NA | CASSGSTDTQYF | TGTGCCAGCAGCGGTAGCACAGATACGCAGTATTTT
NA | TRBJ2-3 | TRBV5-1 | TRBD1 | CASSLVGQGATDTQYF | TGCGCCAGCAGCTTGGTGGGACAGGGAGCGACAGATACGCAGTATTTT
NA | TRBJ2-4 | TRBV10-2 | NA | CASSDIGEVAKNIQYF | TGCGCCAGCAGTGACATAGGGGAGGTAGCCAAAAACATTCAGTACTTC
NA | TRBJ2-3 | TRBV19 | NA | CASSLDRTLSTDTQYF | TGTGCCAGTAGTCTCGACAGAACCCTTAGCACAGATACGCAGTATTTT
few | TRBJ2-7 | TRBV4-3 | TRBD1 | CASSQTVTGTANEQYF | TGCGCCAGCAGCCAGACAGTTACCGGGACAGCGAACGAGCAGTACTTC
NA | TRBJ2-5 | TRBV5-1 | TRBD2 | CASSLERLAGETQYF | TGCGCCAGCAGCTTGGAACGGCTAGCGGGAGAGACCCAGTACTTC
NA | TRBJ2-3 | TRBV30 | NA | CAWGRADTQYF | TGTGCCTGGGGGCGAGCAGATACGCAGTATTTT
NA | TRBJ1-2 | TRBV7-2 | NA | CASSIKRVEGYTF | TGTGCCAGCAGCATAAAAAGAGTAGAGGGCTACACCTTC
NA | TRBJ1-5 | TRBV6-1 | NA | CASSEASGNQPQHF | TGTGCCAGCAGTGAAGCATCGGGCAATCAGCCCCAGCATTTT
NA | TRBJ2-3 | TRBV11-3 | TRBD1 | CASSSGSWTGTRGYF | TGTGCCAGCAGCTCGGGGTCGTGGACAGGTACTCGGGGATATTTT
few | TRBJ1-2 | TRBV29-1 | NA | CSVEGRGANYGYTF | TGCAGCGTTGAAGGACGGGGGGCCAACTATGGCTACACCTTC
few | TRBJ1-2 | TRBV2 | NA | CASSDWQGSDYGYTF | TGTGCCAGCAGTGATTGGCAGGGAAGCGACTATGGCTACACCTTC
few | TRBJ2-7 | TRBV7-2 | NA | CASSLIRLEAPYEQYF | TGTGCCAGCAGCCTCATCCGACTAGAAGCGCCCTACGAGCAGTACTTC
few | TRBJ1-4 | TRBV2 | NA | CASSPWGDEKLFF | TGTGCCAGCAGTCCCTGGGGAGATGAAAAACTGTTTTTT
NA | TRBJ2-2 | TRBV4-1 | TRBD2 | CASSQPWGLGTNTGELFF | TGCGCCAGCAGCCAACCTTGGGGACTAGGGACGAACACCGGGGAGCTGTTTTTT
NA | TRBJ2-1 | TRBV19 | TRBD1 | CASNRQGSGDEQFF | TGTGCCAGTAACCGACAGGGGAGTGGAGATGAGCAGTTCTTC
few | TRBJ1-1 | TRBV5-4 | NA | CASSKESGTEAFF | TGTGCCAGCAGCAAAGAGTCGGGCACTGAAGCTTTCTTT
NA | TRBJ1-2 | TRBV9 | TRBD1 | CASSVGRAGGLNGYTF | TGTGCCAGCAGCGTAGGTCGGGCAGGGGGCTTGAATGGCTACACCTTC
NA | TRBJ1-2 | TRBV27 | TRBD1 | CASSLSLNRGHGYTF | TGTGCCAGCAGTTTAAGTCTCAACAGGGGGCATGGCTACACCTTC
NA | TRBJ2-7 | TRBV4-2 | TRBD1 | CASSQGNRGQEQYF | TGTGCCAGCAGCCAAGGGAACAGGGGGCAAGAGCAGTACTTC
NA | TRBJ2-3 | TRBV29-1 | TRBD2 | CSVRTSGGADTQYF | TGCAGCGTCCGGACTAGCGGGGGGGCTGATACGCAGTATTTT
NA | TRBJ2-1 | TRBV29-1 | NA | CSVGSQGGANEQFF | TGCAGCGTGGGTTCCCAGGGGGGAGCCAATGAGCAGTTCTTC
NA | TRBJ2-5 | TRBV7-7 | TRBD2 | CASSLGSGGGETQYF | TGTGCCAGCAGCTTAGGGTCCGGGGGGGGAGAGACCCAGTACTTC
few | TRBJ2-5 | TRBV6-5 | TRBD1 | CASSSRDRGTETQYF | TGTGCCAGCAGTTCCCGGGACAGGGGGACGGAGACCCAGTACTTC
few | TRBJ1-5 | TRBV2 | NA | CASRAGINQPQHF | TGTGCCAGCAGGGCTGGCATCAATCAGCCCCAGCATTTT
NA | TRBJ2-2 | TRBV7-8 | NA | CASSLVAGRDGELFF | TGTGCCAGCAGCTTAGTGGCAGGCCGGGACGGGGAGCTGTTTTTT
NA | TRBJ2-1 | TRBV28 | TRBD2 | CASSLRGTRSYEQFF | TGTGCCAGCAGTTTACGAGGGACTAGATCATATGAGCAGTTCTTC
few | TRBJ2-1 | TRBV7-2 | TRBD2 | CASSWTSARRAEQFF | TGTGCCAGCAGCTGGACTAGCGCCCGGCGTGCTGAGCAGTTCTTC
few | TRBJ2-7 | TRBV11-2 | NA | CASSSLGARYEQYF | TGTGCCAGCAGCTCCTTAGGGGCGCGGTACGAGCAGTACTTC
many | TRBJ2-2 | TRBV4-1 | TRBD2 | CASSQENSGRYFNTGELFF | TGCGCCAGCAGCCAGGAAAATAGCGGGAGGTACTTTAACACCGGGGAGCTGTTTTTT
few | TRBJ2-7 | TRBV23-1 | NA | CASSPYMAGRPYEQYF | TGCGCCAGCAGTCCATACATGGCAGGGAGGCCCTACGAGCAGTACTTC
few | TRBJ2-5 | TRBV7-7 | TRBD1 | CASSLDRGQETQYF | TGTGCCAGCAGCTTAGACAGGGGACAAGAGACCCAGTACTTC
NA | TRBJ1-1 | TRBV19 | TRBD1 | CASSPQGSGNTEAFF | TGTGCCAGTAGCCCACAGGGGAGTGGGAACACTGAAGCTTTCTTT
many | TRBJ1-3 | TRBV28 | NA | CASSFGGSMGNTIYF | TGTGCCAGCAGCTTCGGGGGATCGATGGGAAACACCATATATTTT
few | TRBJ2-7 | TRBV27 | TRBD1 | CASSLTTGAEGEQYF | TGTGCCAGCAGTCTTACGACAGGGGCGGAGGGGGAGCAGTACTTC
few | TRBJ1-1 | TRBV7-2 | NA | CASSPWGGGRFTEAFF | TGTGCCAGCAGCCCATGGGGCGGGGGGCGCTTCACTGAAGCTTTCTTT